This T cell receptor beta chain was sequenced for a study of OX40 agonist ivuxolimab in advanced cancers. At the level of the study: Ivuxolimab, an antibody that agonizes OX40 (CD134), was administered to the patients. The study gave patients intravenous ivuxolimab at 0.01 to 10 mg/kg every 2 weeks.

Whole-study results and caveats: The study observed clonal expansion of CD4+ and CD8+ blood T cells by week 6 at 0.1 to 3.0 mg/kg. Among the least clonally expanded were partial responders at 0.1-3.0 mg/kg.

The CDR3 is made up of 12 amino acids. CDR1 is WNHNN, CDR2 SYGVQD, per germline (reference sequence). V was pared by 4 bases and J by 6 bases, with 7 bases between. As for this clone: What it binds is not known.

Clones were read by immunoSEQ multiplex PCR, and TCRdb kept only the in-frame ones, dropping some. The sample holds approximately 74,000 clones, over 60% seen once. Source: CD4+ or CD8+ T cells sorted from blood, taken in a trial of the OX40 agonist ivuxolimab. This chain uses TRBV10-1 with TRBJ2-1, with no clear D. The receptor was isolated from an adult with an advanced solid tumor such as melanoma, head and neck, liver or kidney cancer. The CDR3 DNA follows: TGCGCCAGCAGTGGCCTAGGCAATGAGCAGTTCTTC. This gives the protein CASSGLGNEQFF.